This T cell receptor beta chain is drawn from a study of cytomegalovirus exposure and HLA in healthy donors. Background on the study: HLA-typed donors were the source of approximately 86 million unique TCRs held in an early data release.

Findings and caveats of the study: The investigators catalogued 180 or so TCR beta chains as cytomegalovirus-associated. The authors excluded some V segments, including TRBV6-2 and TRBV6-3, as indistinguishable.

This PCR relied on a set of 60 Vbeta primers and 13 Jbeta primers. The table came from immunoSEQ multiplex PCR; TCRdb's copy has only in-frame clones and leaves some out. Of some 150,000 clones in the sample, around 80% were seen once. The CDR3 is made up of 14 amino acids. Trimming stripped 6 bases from V and 5 bases from J, with 15 bases between. Germline CDR1 and CDR2: WNHNN and SYGVQD (reference sequence). A note on this clone: Antigen: not known.

The TCR was taken from a woman in her thirties or forties in good health and CMV-seronegative. The chain combines TRBV10-1 with TRBJ2-3, with D possibly being TRBD1 (5 bases). The sample comprised PBMCs. CDR3 sequence: CASRVARQQDTQYF. In DNA, the CDR3 is TGCGCCAGCAGGGTCGCAAGACAGCAAGATACGCAGTATTTT.